This T cell receptor beta chain was identified in a study of blood T cell repertoires in COVID-19. Study information: Samples taken during acute and convalescent COVID-19 were collected in the United States, Italy and Spain. The analysed material was cDNA or gDNA that came from T cells, B-cell-depleted T cells, or PBMCs.

In the authors' methods: Amplified reference gene primers provided the basis for estimating nucleated cell counts. The method was immunoSEQ multiplex PCR; TCRdb's version includes in-frame clones alone and lacks a portion of them. V and J calls and clone size are those listed in that table; D and trimming were worked out from the DNA. The sample contains approximately 240,000 clones, roughly 80% of which appear only once. Sequencing was carried out using peripheral blood. The TCR comes from a woman aged 35 to 49 with active or convalescent COVID-19.

The chain's CDR3 is CASSAPSGGAVTDTQYF. CDR3 in DNA: TGTGCCAGCAGTGCCCCCAGCGGGGGGGCCGTGACAGATACGCAGTATTTT. The chain has TRBV2 and TRBJ2-3; 10 bases are shared with TRBD2. CDR3 length: 17 amino acids. V lost 4 bases and J lost 3; bases outside the gene matches: 10. From germline, CDR1 is SNHLY and CDR2 FYNNEI.